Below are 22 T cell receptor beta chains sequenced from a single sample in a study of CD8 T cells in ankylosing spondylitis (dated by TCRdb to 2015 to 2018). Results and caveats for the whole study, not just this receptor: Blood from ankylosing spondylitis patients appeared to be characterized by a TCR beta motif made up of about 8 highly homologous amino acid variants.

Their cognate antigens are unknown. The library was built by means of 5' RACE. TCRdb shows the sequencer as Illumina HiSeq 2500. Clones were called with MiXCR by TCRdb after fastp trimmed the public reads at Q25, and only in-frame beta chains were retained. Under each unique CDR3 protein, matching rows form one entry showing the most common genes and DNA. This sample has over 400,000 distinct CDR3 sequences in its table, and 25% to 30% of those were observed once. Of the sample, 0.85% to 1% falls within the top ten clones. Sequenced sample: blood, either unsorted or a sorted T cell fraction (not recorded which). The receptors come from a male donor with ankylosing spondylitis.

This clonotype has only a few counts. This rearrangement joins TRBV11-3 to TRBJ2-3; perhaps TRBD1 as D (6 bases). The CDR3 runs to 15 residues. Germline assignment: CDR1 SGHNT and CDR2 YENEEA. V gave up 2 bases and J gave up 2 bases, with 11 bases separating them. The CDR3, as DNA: TGTGCCAGCAGCTTAAACAGGGTGAACACAGATACGCAGTATTTT. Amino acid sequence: CASSLNRVNTDTQYF.

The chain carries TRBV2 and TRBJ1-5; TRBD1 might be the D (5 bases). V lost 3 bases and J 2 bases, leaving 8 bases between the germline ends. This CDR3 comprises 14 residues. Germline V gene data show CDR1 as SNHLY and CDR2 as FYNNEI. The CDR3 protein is CASSDRVGNQPQHF. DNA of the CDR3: TGTGCCAGCAGTGACAGGGTTGGCAATCAGCCCCAGCATTTT. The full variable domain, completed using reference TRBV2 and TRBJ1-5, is EPEVTQTPSHQVTQMGQEVILRCVPISNHLYFYWYRQILGQKVEFLVSFYNNEISEKSEIFDDQFSVERPDGSNFTLKIRSTKLEDSAMYFCASSDRVGNQPQHFGDGTRLSIL.

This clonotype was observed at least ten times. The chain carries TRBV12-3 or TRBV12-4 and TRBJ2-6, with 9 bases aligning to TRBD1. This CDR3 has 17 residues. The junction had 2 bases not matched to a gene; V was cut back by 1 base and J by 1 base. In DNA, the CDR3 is TGTGCCAGCAGTTTAGAGACAGGGGGATCTGGGGCCAACGTCCTGACTTTC. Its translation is CASSLETGGSGANVLTF.

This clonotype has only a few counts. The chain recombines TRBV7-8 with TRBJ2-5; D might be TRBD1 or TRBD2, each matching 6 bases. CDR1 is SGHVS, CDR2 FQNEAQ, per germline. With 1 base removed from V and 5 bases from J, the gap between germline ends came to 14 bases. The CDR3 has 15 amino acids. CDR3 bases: TGTGCCAGCAGCTTAGGGGTACAGGGAGGTGAGACCCAGTACTTC. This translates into CASSLGVQGGETQYF.

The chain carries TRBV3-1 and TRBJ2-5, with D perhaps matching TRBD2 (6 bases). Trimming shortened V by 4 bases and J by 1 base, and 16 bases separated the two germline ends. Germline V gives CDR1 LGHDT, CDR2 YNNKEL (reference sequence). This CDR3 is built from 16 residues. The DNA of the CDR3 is TGTGCCAGCAGCCTTTTGCATAGCGGAATCCAAGAGACCCAGTACTTC. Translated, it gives CASSLLHSGIQETQYF.

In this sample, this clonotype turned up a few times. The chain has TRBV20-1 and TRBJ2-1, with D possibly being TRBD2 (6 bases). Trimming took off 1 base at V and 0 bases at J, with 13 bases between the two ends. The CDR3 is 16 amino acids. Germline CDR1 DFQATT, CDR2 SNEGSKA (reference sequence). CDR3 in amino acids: CSARVRTTSSYNEQFF. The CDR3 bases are TGCAGTGCTAGAGTTAGGACTACTAGCTCCTACAATGAGCAGTTCTTC.

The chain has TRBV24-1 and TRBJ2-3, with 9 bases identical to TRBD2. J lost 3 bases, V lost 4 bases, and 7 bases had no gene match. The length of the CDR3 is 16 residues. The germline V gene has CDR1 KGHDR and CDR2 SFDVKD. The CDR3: CATSEAGTSRTDTQYF. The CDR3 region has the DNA TGTGCCACCAGTGAAGCCGGGACTAGCCGGACAGATACGCAGTATTTT.

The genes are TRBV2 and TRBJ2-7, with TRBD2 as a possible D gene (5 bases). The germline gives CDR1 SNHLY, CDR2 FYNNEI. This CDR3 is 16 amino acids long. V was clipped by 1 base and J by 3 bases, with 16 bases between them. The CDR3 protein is CASSEGLFAEVYEQYF. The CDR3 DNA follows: TGTGCCAGCAGTGAAGGGCTTTTTGCGGAGGTCTACGAGCAGTACTTC.

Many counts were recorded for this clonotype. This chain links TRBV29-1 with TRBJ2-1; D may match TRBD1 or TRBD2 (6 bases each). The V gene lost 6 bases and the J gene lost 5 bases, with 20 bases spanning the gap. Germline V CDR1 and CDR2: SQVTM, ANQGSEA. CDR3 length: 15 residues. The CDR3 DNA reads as TGCAGCGTCCAAAGGGGGGTACCCCTCGACAATGAGCAGTTCTTC. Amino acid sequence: CSVQRGVPLDNEQFF.

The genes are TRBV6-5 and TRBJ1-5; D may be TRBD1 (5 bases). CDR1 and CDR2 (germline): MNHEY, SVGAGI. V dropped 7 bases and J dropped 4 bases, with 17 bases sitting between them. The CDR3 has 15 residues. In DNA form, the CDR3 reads TGTGCCAGCATTACGACAGTAGGCGGTAATCAGCCCCAGCATTTT. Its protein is CASITTVGGNQPQHF.

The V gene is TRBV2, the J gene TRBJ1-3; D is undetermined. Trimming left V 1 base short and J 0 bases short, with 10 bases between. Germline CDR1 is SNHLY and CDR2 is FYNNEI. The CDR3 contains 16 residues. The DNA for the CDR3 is TGTGCCAGCAGTGAAGTCATGCTCTCCTCTGGAAACACCATATATTTT. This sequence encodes CASSEVMLSSGNTIYF. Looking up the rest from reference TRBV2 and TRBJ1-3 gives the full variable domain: EPEVTQTPSHQVTQMGQEVILRCVPISNHLYFYWYRQILGQKVEFLVSFYNNEISEKSEIFDDQFSVERPDGSNFTLKIRSTKLEDSAMYFCASSEVMLSSGNTIYFGEGSWLTVV.

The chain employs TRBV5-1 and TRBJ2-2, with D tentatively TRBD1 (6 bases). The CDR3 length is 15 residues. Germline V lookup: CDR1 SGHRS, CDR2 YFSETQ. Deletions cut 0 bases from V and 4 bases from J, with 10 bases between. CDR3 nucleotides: TGCGCCAGCAGCTTGGCCACAGGGACCACCGGGGAGCTGTTTTTT. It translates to CASSLATGTTGELFF.

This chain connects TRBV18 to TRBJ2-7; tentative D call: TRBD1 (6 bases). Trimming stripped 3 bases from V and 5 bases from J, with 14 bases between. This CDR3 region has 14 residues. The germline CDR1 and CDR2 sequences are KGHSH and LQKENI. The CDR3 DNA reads TGTGCCAGCTCACCCGGACAGTATACGGACGAGCAGTACGTC. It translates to CASSPGQYTDEQYV.

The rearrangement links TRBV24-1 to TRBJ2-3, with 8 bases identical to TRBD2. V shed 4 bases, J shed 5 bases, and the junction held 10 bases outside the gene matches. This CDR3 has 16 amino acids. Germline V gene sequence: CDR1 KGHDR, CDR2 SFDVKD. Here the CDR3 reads CATSEVGLARGDTQYF. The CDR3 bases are TGTGCCACCAGTGAGGTAGGACTAGCCCGAGGAGATACGCAGTATTTT.

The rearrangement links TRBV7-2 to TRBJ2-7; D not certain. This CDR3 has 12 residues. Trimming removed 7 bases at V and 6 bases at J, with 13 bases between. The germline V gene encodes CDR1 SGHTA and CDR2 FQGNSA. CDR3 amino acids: CASTSSYGEQYF. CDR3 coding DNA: TGTGCCAGCACCTCTAGTTACGGCGAGCAGTACTTC.

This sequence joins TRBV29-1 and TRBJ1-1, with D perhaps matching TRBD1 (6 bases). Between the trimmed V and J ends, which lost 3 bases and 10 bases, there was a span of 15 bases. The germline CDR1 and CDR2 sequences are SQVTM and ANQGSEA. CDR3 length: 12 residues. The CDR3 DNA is TGCAGCGTTGACAAGGGGGTACTTGGAGCTTTCTTT. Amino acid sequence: CSVDKGVLGAFF.

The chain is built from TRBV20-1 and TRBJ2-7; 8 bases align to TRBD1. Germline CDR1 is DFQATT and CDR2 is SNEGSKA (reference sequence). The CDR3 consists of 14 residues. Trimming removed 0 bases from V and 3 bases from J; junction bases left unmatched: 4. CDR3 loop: CSARDGQGIYEQYF. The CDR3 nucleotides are TGCAGTGCTAGAGACGGACAGGGAATCTACGAGCAGTACTTC.

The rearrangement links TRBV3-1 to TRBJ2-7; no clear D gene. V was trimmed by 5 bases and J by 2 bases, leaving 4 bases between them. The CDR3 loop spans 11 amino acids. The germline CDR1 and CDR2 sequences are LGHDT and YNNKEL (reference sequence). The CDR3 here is CASSTPYEQYF. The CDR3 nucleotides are TGTGCCAGCAGCACTCCCTACGAGCAGTACTTC.

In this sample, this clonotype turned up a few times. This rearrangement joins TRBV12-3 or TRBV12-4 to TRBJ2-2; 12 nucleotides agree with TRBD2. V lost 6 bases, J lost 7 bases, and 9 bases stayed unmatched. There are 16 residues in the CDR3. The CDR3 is CASRESSGRAGGELFF. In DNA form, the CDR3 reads TGTGCCAGCAGGGAGTCTAGCGGGAGGGCCGGCGGGGAGCTGTTTTTT.

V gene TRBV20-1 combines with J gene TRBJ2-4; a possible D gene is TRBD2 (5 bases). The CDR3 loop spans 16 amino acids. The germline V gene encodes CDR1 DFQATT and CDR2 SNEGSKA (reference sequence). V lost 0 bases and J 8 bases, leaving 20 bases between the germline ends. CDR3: CSARDKLAPGRHIQYF. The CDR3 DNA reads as TGCAGTGCTAGAGATAAGCTAGCCCCCGGACGCCACATTCAGTACTTC.

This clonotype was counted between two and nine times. Written as DNA, the CDR3 is TGCGCCAGCAGCTCCGGGACCAACCCGAGGAATGAGCAGTTCTTC. This codes for CASSSGTNPRNEQFF. The V gene is TRBV5-1, the J gene TRBJ2-1; D assignment may be TRBD1 or TRBD2 (5 bases each). The CDR3 has 15 amino acids. Germline values: CDR1 SGHRS, CDR2 YFSETQ. V lost 3 bases and J lost 7, with 17 bases in between.

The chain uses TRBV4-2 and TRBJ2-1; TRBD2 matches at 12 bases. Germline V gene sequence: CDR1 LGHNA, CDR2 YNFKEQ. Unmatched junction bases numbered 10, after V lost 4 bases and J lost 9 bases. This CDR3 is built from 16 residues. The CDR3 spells CASSRLGLAGIFEQFF. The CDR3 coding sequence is TGTGCCAGCAGCCGCCTTGGACTAGCGGGAATCTTTGAGCAGTTCTTC.